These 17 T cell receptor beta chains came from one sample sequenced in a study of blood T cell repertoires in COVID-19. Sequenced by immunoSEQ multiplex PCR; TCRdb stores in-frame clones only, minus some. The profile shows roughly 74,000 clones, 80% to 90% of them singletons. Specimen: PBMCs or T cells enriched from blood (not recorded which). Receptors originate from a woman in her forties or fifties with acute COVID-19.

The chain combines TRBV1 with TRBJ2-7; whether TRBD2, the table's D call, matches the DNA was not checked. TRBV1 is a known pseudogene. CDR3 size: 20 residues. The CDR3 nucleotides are TGCACCAGCAGCCAAGGGGGAGTAGCGGGAGTACGGCGTCGCGCCTACGAGCAGTACTTC. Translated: CTSSQGGVAGVRRRAYEQYF.

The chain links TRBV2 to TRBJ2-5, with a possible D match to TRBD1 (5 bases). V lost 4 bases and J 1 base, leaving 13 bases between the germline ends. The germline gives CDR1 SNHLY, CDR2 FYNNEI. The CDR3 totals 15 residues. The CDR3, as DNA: TGTGCCAGCAGTGGGATTGGGGCAGTCCAAGAGACCCAGTACTTC. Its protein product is CASSGIGAVQETQYF. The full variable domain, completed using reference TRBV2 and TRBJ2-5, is EPEVTQTPSHQVTQMGQEVILRCVPISNHLYFYWYRQILGQKVEFLVSFYNNEISEKSEIFDDQFSVERPDGSNFTLKIRSTKLEDSAMYFCASSGIGAVQETQYFGPGTRLLVL.

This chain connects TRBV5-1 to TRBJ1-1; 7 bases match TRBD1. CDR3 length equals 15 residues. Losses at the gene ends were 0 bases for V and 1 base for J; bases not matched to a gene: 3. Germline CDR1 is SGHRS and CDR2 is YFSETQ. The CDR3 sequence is CASSLDPGGNTEAFF. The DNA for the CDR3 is TGCGCCAGCAGCTTGGACCCAGGGGGGAACACTGAAGCTTTCTTT.

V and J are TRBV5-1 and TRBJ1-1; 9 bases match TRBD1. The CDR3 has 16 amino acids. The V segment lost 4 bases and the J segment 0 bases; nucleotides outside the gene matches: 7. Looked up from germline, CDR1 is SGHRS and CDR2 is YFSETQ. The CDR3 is CASSPGDRDMNTEAFF. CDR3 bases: TGCGCCAGCAGCCCGGGGGACAGGGACATGAACACTGAAGCTTTCTTT.

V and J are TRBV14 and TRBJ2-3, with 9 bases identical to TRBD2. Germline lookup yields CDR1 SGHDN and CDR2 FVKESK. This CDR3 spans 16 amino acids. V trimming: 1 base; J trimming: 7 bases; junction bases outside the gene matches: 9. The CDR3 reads CASSQGILLAGYTQYF. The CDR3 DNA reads TGTGCCAGCAGCCAAGGGATCTTACTAGCGGGCTATACGCAGTATTTT.

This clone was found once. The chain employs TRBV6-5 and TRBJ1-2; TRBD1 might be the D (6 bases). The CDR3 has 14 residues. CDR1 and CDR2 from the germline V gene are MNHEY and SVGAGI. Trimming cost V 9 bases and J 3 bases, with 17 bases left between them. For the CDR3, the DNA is TGTGCCAGTCGAACCTTACAGGGCCACTATGGCTACACCTTC. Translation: CASRTLQGHYGYTF.

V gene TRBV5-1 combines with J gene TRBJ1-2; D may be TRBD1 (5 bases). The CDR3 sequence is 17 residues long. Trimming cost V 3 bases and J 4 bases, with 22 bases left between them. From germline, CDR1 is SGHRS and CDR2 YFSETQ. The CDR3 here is CASSSPPGQDFFYGYTF. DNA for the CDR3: TGCGCCAGCAGCTCGCCCCCTGGACAAGACTTCTTCTATGGCTACACCTTC.

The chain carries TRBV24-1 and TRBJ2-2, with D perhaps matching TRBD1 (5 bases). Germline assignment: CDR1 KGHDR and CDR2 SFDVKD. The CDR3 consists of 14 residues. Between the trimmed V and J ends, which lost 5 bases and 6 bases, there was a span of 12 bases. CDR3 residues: CATSASGIAGELFF. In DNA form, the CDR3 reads TGTGCCACCAGTGCCTCAGGGATCGCCGGGGAGCTGTTTTTT.

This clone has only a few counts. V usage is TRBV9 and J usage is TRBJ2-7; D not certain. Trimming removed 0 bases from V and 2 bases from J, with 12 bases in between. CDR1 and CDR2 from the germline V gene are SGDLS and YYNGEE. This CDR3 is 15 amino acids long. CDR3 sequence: CASSVGHFPTYEQYF. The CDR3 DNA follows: TGTGCCAGCAGCGTAGGCCACTTTCCCACCTACGAGCAGTACTTC. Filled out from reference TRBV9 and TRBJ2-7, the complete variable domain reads DSGVTQTPKHLITATGQRVTLRCSPRSGDLSVYWYQQSLDQGLQFLIQYYNGEERAKGNILERFSAQQFPDLHSELNLSSLELGDSALYFCASSVGHFPTYEQYFGPGTRLTVT.

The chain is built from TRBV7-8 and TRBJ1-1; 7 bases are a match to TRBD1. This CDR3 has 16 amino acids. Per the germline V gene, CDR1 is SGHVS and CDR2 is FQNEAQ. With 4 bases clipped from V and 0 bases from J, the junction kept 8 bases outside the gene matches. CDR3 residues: CASSSRDRTLNTEAFF. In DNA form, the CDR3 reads TGTGCCAGCAGCTCCCGGGACAGAACTTTGAACACTGAAGCTTTCTTT.

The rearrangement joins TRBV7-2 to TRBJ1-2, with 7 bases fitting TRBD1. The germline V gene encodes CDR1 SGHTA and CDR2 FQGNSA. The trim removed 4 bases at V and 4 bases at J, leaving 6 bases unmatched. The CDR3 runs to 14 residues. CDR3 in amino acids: CASSSSGTAYGYTF. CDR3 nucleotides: TGTGCCAGCAGCTCGTCCGGGACAGCCTATGGCTACACCTTC.

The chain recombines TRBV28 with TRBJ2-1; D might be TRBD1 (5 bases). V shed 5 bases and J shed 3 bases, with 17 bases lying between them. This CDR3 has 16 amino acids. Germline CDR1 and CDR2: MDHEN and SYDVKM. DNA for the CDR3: TGTGCCAGCAGTAGACCGAGCTTAGGGGTCTACAATGAGCAGTTCTTC. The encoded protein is CASSRPSLGVYNEQFF.

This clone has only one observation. This CDR3 is CASSPGDTNYEQYF. Here the CDR3 DNA reads TGTGCCAGTAGTCCAGGGGACACGAACTACGAGCAGTACTTC. The V call is TRBV19, the J call TRBJ2-7, with D perhaps TRBD1 (6 bases). Trimming shortened V by 5 bases and J by 3 bases, and 14 bases separated the two germline ends. CDR1 LNHDA and CDR2 SQIVND come from the germline V gene (reference sequence). The CDR3 extends over 14 amino acids.

CDR3 coding DNA: TGTGCCAGTAACCAGGACAGTGACTATGGCTACACCTTC. This translates into CASNQDSDYGYTF. V usage is TRBV19 and J usage is TRBJ1-2; maybe TRBD1 (6 bases). V lost 7 bases, J lost 3 bases, and 12 bases lay in between. The CDR3 contains 13 residues. The germline CDR1 and CDR2 sequences are LNHDA and SQIVND (reference sequence).

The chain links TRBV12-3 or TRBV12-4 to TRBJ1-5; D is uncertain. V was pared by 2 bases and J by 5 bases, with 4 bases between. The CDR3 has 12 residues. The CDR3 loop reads CASSLRDQPQHF. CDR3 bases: TGTGCCAGCAGTTTACGGGATCAGCCCCAGCATTTT.

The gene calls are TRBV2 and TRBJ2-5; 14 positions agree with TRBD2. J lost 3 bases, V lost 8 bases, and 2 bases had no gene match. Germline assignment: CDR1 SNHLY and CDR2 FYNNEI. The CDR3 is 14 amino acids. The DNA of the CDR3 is TGTGCCAGCGGGGGACTAGCGGGAGAAGAGACCCAGTACTTC. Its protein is CASGGLAGEETQYF.

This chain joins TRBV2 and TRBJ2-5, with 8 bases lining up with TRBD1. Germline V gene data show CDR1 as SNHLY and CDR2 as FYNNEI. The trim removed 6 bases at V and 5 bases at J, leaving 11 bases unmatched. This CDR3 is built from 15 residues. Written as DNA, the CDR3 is TGTGCCAGCAGGGCCCAGGGGGCTTTAGAGGAGACCCAGTACTTC. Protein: CASRAQGALEETQYF.